This T cell receptor beta chain was sequenced in a study of OX40 agonist ivuxolimab in advanced cancers. Looking at the study overall: Ivuxolimab was a fully human IgG2 agonistic monoclonal antibody targeting the costimulatory receptor OX40 (CD134). Prior anti-PD-1, anti-PD-L1 or anti-CTLA-4 therapy was permitted, and checkpoint inhibitors had been received by about 37% of dose-escalation patients. Partial responses occurred in three dose-escalation patients: two with cutaneous melanoma and one with hepatocellular carcinoma. The paper reports the monotherapy dose-escalation portion (N of about 47 patients) of the phase I ivuxolimab trial. Peripheral TCRbeta sequencing was intended to test whether TCR sequence diversity was altered and clonal T-cell expansion was caused by ivuxolimab. In the dose-escalation cohort, around four fifths of patients were male, and the mean age was approximately 60 years with a range of 23 to 79. Of the approximately 54 dose-escalation patients, hepatocellular carcinoma was present in roughly 19, melanoma in roughly 15, renal cell carcinoma in 9 and head and neck cancer in 9. Intravenous ivuxolimab was administered to patients every 2 weeks at six dose levels: 0.01, 0.1, 0.3, 1.5, 3 and 10 mg/kg. Study-level results and caveats: Low levels of normalized T-cell clonal expansion were also seen in some patients who did not respond. In the 0.1-3.0 mg/kg groups, partial responders had among the lowest normalized peripheral clonal expansion, particularly in CD8+ T cells. At doses of 0.1 to 3.0 mg/kg, clonal expansion of both CD4+ and CD8+ blood T cells was observed from baseline to week 6. The antigen specificity of the clonally expanded peripheral T cells was not determined. After ivuxolimab, CD8+ T cells had more expanded clones than CD4+ T cells on average.

The trial excluded patients who had a history of autoimmune disease or who were on systemic immunosuppression. In every dose cohort, peripheral blood was drawn for TCR sequencing at baseline, cycle 4 day 1, and cycle 7 day 1. The samples were taken from a phase I, first-in-human, multicenter, open-label dose-escalation trial of ivuxolimab. Adults with locally advanced or metastatic melanoma, renal cell carcinoma, hepatocellular carcinoma or head and neck squamous cell carcinoma were enrolled in the trial. Before TCR sequencing, CD4+ T cells and CD8+ T cells from peripheral blood were sorted into separate populations. Points on this clone: Its antigen is unknown. Qualities for individual bases were not recorded, and no much larger clone is one base off.

To sequence the TCRbeta CDR3 region, genomic DNA was isolated from the sorted cells. The immunoSEQ Assay was used to sequence the TCRbeta CDR3 regions. TCRdb retrieved this table from immuneACCESS and kept in-frame rearrangements only. Not all clones are present; in checked studies, unresolved V genes account for under half, and no reason is known for the remainder. This sample is represented by about 45,000 clones; roughly 86% of them were singletons. The leading ten clones occupy approximately 0.97% of the sample. From the cysteine up to the phenylalanine, the CDR3 has a length of 14 residues. The read is trimmed to its CDR3 DNA, 42 bases read in frame from base 1. The junction shows trimming of 4 bases on V and 7 bases on J, plus 17 bases between the germline ends. Per the germline V gene, SGHTA is the CDR1 and FQGNSA is the CDR2.

The V and J segments used are TRBV7-2 and TRBJ2-7, with the identity of the D gene unclear. This sequence originates from an adult with an advanced solid tumor such as melanoma, head and neck, liver or kidney cancer. The input for sequencing was CD4+ or CD8+ T cells sorted from blood, taken in a trial of the OX40 agonist ivuxolimab. DNA sequence: TGTGCCAGCAGCTCCGGGCCCCCGGAGTGGGAGCAGTACTTC. Its amino acids are CASSSGPPEWEQYF.